The entry below describes one TCR beta chain. Antigen specificity is unknown. This entry is derived from a study of shared clonotypes between healthy human individuals. Study findings and constraints: Donors were few, which limited the genetic and exposure-history diversity represented.

TCRdb's table, derived via immunoSEQ multiplex PCR, lists solely in-frame clones and lacks some. This repertoire shows fewer than 650,000 clones, around three quarters found once; its top ten account for about 12%. Those who donated were healthy HIV-negative adults, with no recent acute infections or vaccinations reported. Donors comprised only Caucasian adults living in Nashville, Tennessee. CDR1 and CDR2 from the germline V gene are DFQATT and SNEGSKA (reference sequence). CDR3 length equals 11 residues. The ends were cut back, 8 bases at V and 11 bases at J, with 18 bases in the middle. Material for sequencing was PBMCs. This chain joins TRBV20-1 and TRBJ2-5; possibly TRBD2 for D (6 bases). The origin of this receptor is a middle-aged woman in good health. Some clones in this sample may be carry-over from other donors' samples. The CDR3 reads CSLAGGGEQYF. In DNA form, the CDR3 reads TGCAGTCTAGCCGGAGGAGGGGAGCAGTACTTC.